One sample yielded the 21 T cell receptor beta chains listed below, sequenced in a study of post-analysis software for immune sequencing data. Study-wide points: When patients were compared with controls, a handful of TRBV segments were more frequent, TRBV5-6, TRBV5-1 and TRBV20-1 among them.

The antigens these receptors bind are not known. Prepared TCR beta cDNA libraries contained unique molecular identifiers. TCRdb re-derived calls from the PCR reads in MiXCR, one entry per CDR3 protein. Here the sample spans roughly 730,000 distinct CDR3 sequences, 30% being singletons. The sequenced sample consisted of blood. Source of these receptors: a girl aged 5 to 17 with multiple sclerosis.

This clonotype was detected only a few times. The chain couples TRBV20-1 to TRBJ1-5; D unclear. V was clipped by 3 bases and J by 0 bases, with 9 bases between them. This CDR3 is built from 14 residues. Germline CDR1 DFQATT, CDR2 SNEGSKA (reference sequence). The CDR3 loop is CSASSTVSNQPQHF. DNA for the CDR3: TGCAGTGCTAGCTCGACGGTTAGCAATCAGCCCCAGCATTTT.

V is TRBV20-1 and J is TRBJ2-1, with D unresolved. The germline V gene has CDR1 DFQATT and CDR2 SNEGSKA (reference sequence). This CDR3 contains 14 residues. Written as DNA, the CDR3 is TGCAATGCCCCGTCGACTCGGAAAATCAATGAGCAGTTCTTC. This encodes CNAPSTRKINEQFF.

This clonotype has just a few counts. This chain joins TRBV7-8 and TRBJ2-1, with 12 bases aligning to TRBD2. The ends lost 2 bases at V and 13 bases at J; junction bases unmatched: 3. CDR3 length equals 13 residues. Germline lookup yields CDR1 SGHVS and CDR2 FQNEAQ. The CDR3 sequence is CASSLLAGGPQFF. The DNA for the CDR3 is TGTGCCAGCAGCTTACTAGCGGGGGGGCCCCAGTTCTTC.

This clonotype came up a few times. The chain couples TRBV9 to TRBJ2-7, with unresolved D. V dropped 0 bases and J dropped 3 bases, with 10 bases sitting between them. This CDR3 region has 14 residues. Germline V lookup: CDR1 SGDLS, CDR2 YYNGEE. The CDR3 bases are TGTGCCAGCAGCGTAGCTGACGGTGACTACGAGCAGTACTTC. This gives the protein CASSVADGDYEQYF.

There are a few counts of this clonotype. The rearrangement joins TRBV12-3 or TRBV12-4 to TRBJ1-2; D call uncertain. Trimming left V 6 bases short and J 5 bases short, with 16 bases between. The CDR3 totals 14 residues. The CDR3 sequence is CASRVSGEKYGYTF. The CDR3 bases are TGTGCCAGCAGAGTCTCCGGGGAAAAATATGGCTACACCTTC.

This clonotype was seen repeatedly, ten times or more. The V and J genes are TRBV29-1 and TRBJ2-5, with 9 bases matching TRBD1. Germline V gene lookup returns CDR1 SQVTM and CDR2 ANQGSEA. Losses at the gene ends were 7 bases for V and 2 bases for J; bases not matched to a gene: 5. This CDR3 is built from 13 residues. CDR3: CSALGQGQETQYF. The CDR3, as DNA: TGCAGCGCTTTGGGACAGGGTCAAGAGACCCAGTACTTC.

Of note for this clonotype: One junction end disagrees with the germline gene, perhaps due to a read error. This chain links TRBV27 with TRBJ1-2; D is perhaps TRBD1 (5 bases). Germline CDR1 is MNHEY and CDR2 is SMNVEV (reference sequence). CDR3 length: 13 amino acids. As DNA, the CDR3 is TGTGTCAGCAGTTTTGGGGGTAGGGGTGGCTACACCTTC. It codes for CVSSFGGRGGYTF.

The genes are TRBV10-3 and TRBJ1-6; D uncertain. There are 14 residues in the CDR3. The V gene lost 0 bases and the J gene lost 7 bases, with 7 bases spanning the gap. Looked up from germline, CDR1 is ENHRY and CDR2 is SYGVKD. The CDR3 protein is CAISESMSNSPLHF. The DNA of the CDR3 is TGTGCCATCAGTGAGTCAATGTCGAATTCACCCCTCCACTTT.

The chain joins TRBV28 to TRBJ2-2, with no clear D. Trimming shortened V by 6 bases and J by 2 bases, and 25 bases separated the two germline ends. The CDR3 is 19 residues long. CDR1 is MDHEN and CDR2 is SYDVKM in the germline V gene. The CDR3 bases are TGTGCCAGCAGGTTGAGTTTTGTTGGAGTCGGCAGCAACACCGGGGAGCTGTTTTTT. The encoded protein is CASRLSFVGVGSNTGELFF.

The V and J genes are TRBV12-3 or TRBV12-4 and TRBJ1-6, with a weak D call TRBD1 (6 bases). The CDR3 has 18 amino acids. Deletions cut 4 bases from V and 0 bases from J, with 16 bases between. CDR3 in DNA: TGTGCCAGCAGTTGGGTTCAGGGGATGAGCTCCTATAATTCACCCCTCCACTTT. Protein sequence: CASSWVQGMSSYNSPLHF.

The chain joins TRBV7-6 to TRBJ2-7; D is unclear. The germline V gene encodes CDR1 SGHVS and CDR2 FNYEAQ. This CDR3 comprises 13 residues. V was trimmed by 0 bases and J by 6 bases, leaving 9 bases between them. CDR3 loop: CASSLADGREQYF. DNA of the CDR3: TGTGCCAGCAGCTTAGCGGACGGTCGCGAGCAGTACTTC. The full variable domain, with the rest looked up from reference TRBV7-6 and TRBJ2-7, is GAGVSQSPRYKVTKRGQDVALRCDPISGHVSLYWYRQALGQGPEFLTYFNYEAQQDKSGLPNDRFSAERPEGSISTLTIQRTEQRDSAMYRCASSLADGREQYFGPGTRLTVT.

The chain links TRBV5-1 to TRBJ2-7; 8 positions match TRBD1. The J segment lost 2 bases and the V segment lost 5 bases, leaving 18 bases of the junction unmatched. The CDR3 runs to 18 residues. Germline V gene lookup returns CDR1 SGHRS and CDR2 YFSETQ. Here the CDR3 DNA reads TGCGCCAGCAGACGTACTCCTGCGCCGGGACAGGATCCCTACGAGCAGTACTTC. It codes for CASRRTPAPGQDPYEQYF.

This clonotype was recorded a few times. The J gene is TRBJ2-7, the V gene TRBV5-1; no clear D gene. Per the germline V gene, CDR1 is SGHRS and CDR2 is YFSETQ. This CDR3 has 15 amino acids. The V end lost 4 bases, the J end lost 0 bases, and 14 bases lay between the germline ends. The CDR3 coding sequence is TGCGCCAGCAGCGCGGCACTGTCCAACTCCTACGAGCAGTACTTC. Its translation is CASSAALSNSYEQYF.

This clonotype was recorded at least ten times. V gene TRBV29-1 combines with J gene TRBJ2-5; D unclear. Between the trimmed V and J ends, which lost 4 bases and 2 bases, there was a span of 8 bases. Looked up from germline, CDR1 is SQVTM and CDR2 is ANQGSEA. The CDR3 sequence is 12 residues long. This chain's CDR3 is CSVGRMQETQYF. The DNA for the CDR3 is TGCAGCGTTGGACGCATGCAAGAGACCCAGTACTTC.

A remark on this clonotype: One base away lies a much larger clone, so this may be a sequencing read error. V gene TRBV7-2 combines with J gene TRBJ2-7; 12 bases line up with TRBD2. V shed 1 base and J 7 bases; nucleotides not matched to a gene: 5. The CDR3 is 15 amino acids. CDR1 SGHTA and CDR2 FQGNSA come from the germline V gene. The CDR3: CASSLGTSGNNEQYF. The CDR3 nucleotides read TGTGCCAGCAGCTTAGGGACTAGCGGGAACAATGAGCAGTACTTC.

This clonotype has just a few counts. V is TRBV29-1 and J is TRBJ1-2, with D maybe TRBD1 (5 bases). Looked up from germline, CDR1 is SQVTM and CDR2 is ANQGSEA. Trimming removed 6 bases at V and 1 base at J, with 15 bases between. This CDR3 contains 14 residues. The CDR3 protein is CSVIIPGVNYGYTF. In DNA form, the CDR3 reads TGCAGCGTAATCATTCCGGGGGTTAACTATGGCTACACCTTC.

J is TRBJ2-1 and V is TRBV28; 7 bases are shared with TRBD1. Germline V CDR1 and CDR2: MDHEN, SYDVKM. This CDR3 has 11 residues. V dropped 6 bases and J dropped 10; count of bases not matched to a gene: 3. CDR3 region: CASSMTGEQFF. The DNA for the CDR3 is TGTGCCAGCAGCATGACAGGGGAGCAGTTCTTC.

V is TRBV7-2 and J is TRBJ1-2; a possible D gene is TRBD1 (5 bases). The V gene's germline CDR1 is SGHTA and CDR2 FQGNSA. The CDR3 runs 15 residues. Between the trimmed V and J ends, which lost 1 base and 7 bases, there was a span of 16 bases. The CDR3 nucleotides are TGTGCCAGCAGCTTAGGGGGGGACGGATGTAGTGGCTACACCTTC. This sequence encodes CASSLGGDGCSGYTF.

The chain recombines TRBV2 with TRBJ1-2; D perhaps matches TRBD1 (5 bases). The germline gives CDR1 SNHLY, CDR2 FYNNEI. This CDR3 region has 15 residues. V shed 9 bases and J shed 7 bases, with 24 bases lying between them. The CDR3 region has the DNA TGTGCCAGAGAGGCAGGAGGGGCCGACTTCTTTGGCTACACCTTC. It encodes CAREAGGADFFGYTF.

The sample holds a few counts of this clonotype. The rearrangement joins TRBV2 to TRBJ2-5; D might be TRBD1 (5 bases). This CDR3 is built from 16 residues. Germline lookup yields CDR1 SNHLY and CDR2 FYNNEI. Trimming stripped 6 bases from V and 2 bases from J, with 19 bases between. The CDR3 DNA reads as TGTGCCAGCAGAGAATTGGTGGTAGGGGAACAAGAGACCCAGTACTTC. Translated: CASRELVVGEQETQYF.

Note on this clonotype: A much larger clone is a single base away; this may be a read error. This chain joins TRBV5-6 and TRBJ2-5; the D call may be TRBD1 or TRBD2 (6 bases each). The CDR3 sequence is 14 residues long. CDR1 and CDR2 from the germline V gene are SGHDT and YYEEEE. CDR3 loop: CSSRNDAGHQTQYF. In DNA, the CDR3 is TGTTCCAGCAGAAACGATGCGGGACACCAGACCCAGTACTTC.